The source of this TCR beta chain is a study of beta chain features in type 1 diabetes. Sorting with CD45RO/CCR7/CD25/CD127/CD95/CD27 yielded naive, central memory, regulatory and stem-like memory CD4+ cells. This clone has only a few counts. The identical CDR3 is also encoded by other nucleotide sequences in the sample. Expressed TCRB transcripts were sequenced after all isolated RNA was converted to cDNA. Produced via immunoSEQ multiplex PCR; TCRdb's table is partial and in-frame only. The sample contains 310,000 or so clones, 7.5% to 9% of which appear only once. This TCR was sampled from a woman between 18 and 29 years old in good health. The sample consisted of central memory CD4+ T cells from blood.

CDR3 amino acids: CASSLGLANEQFF. The CDR3 DNA is TGTGCCAGCAGCTTGGGACTAGCTAATGAGCAGTTCTTC. The chain recombines TRBV7-9 with TRBJ2-1; TRBD2 agrees at 9 bases. Per germline, CDR1 SEHNR and CDR2 FQNEAQ (reference sequence). The CDR3 totals 13 residues. V lost 3 bases and J lost 7; bases outside the gene matches: 1.